This T cell receptor beta chain was captured in a study of blood T cell repertoires in COVID-19. Looking at the study overall: There were acute and convalescent COVID-19 samples, and they came from the United States, Italy and Spain. PBMCs, B-cell-depleted T cells, or T cells provided the cDNA or gDNA that made up the material.

Authors' analysis steps: Estimation of nucleated cell counts was performed using reference gene primer amplification. Some clones are missing from TCRdb's copy, which holds only in-frame ones; the method was immunoSEQ multiplex PCR. V and J calls and clone size follow that table, whereas D and trimming were derived from the DNA. This repertoire shows over 200,000 clones, roughly 90% found once; its top ten account for approximately 2.6%. After removal of 4 bases from V and 6 bases from J, the junction contained 4 bases not matched to a gene. CDR1 and CDR2 from the germline V gene are SQVTM and ANQGSEA. The CDR3 sequence is 12 residues long.

The material sequenced was peripheral blood. V gene TRBV29-1 combines with J gene TRBJ2-7; the match to TRBD1 covers 9 bases. This TCR derives from a woman in her sixties with acute or convalescent COVID-19. CDR3 nucleotides: TGCAGCGTTGGGGGACAGGGACGCGAGCAGTACTTC. This codes for CSVGGQGREQYF.